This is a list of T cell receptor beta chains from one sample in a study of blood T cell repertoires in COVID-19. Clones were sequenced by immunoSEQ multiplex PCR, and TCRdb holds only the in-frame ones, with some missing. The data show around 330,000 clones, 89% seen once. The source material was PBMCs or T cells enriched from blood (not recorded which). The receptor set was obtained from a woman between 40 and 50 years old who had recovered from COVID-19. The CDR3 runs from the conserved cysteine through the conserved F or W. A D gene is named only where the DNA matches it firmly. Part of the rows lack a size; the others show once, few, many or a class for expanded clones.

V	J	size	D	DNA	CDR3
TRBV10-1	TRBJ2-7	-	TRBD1	TGCGCCAGCAGTGAGTCCGGACAGGGGGTCAAGGAGCAGTACTTC	CASSESGQGVKEQYF
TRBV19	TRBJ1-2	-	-	TGTGCCAGTAGTAGACAGGTTGACTATGGCTACACCTTC	CASSRQVDYGYTF
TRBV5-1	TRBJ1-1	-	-	TGCGCCAGCAGCCCCCGGGAAGGGGGGAACACTGAAGCTTTCTTT	CASSPREGGNTEAFF
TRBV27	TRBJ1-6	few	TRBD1	TGTGCCAGCACGGCTCAGGACAGGGGGCTTTCACCCCTCCACTTT	CASTAQDRGLSPLHF
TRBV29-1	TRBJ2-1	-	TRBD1	TGCAGGGCAGGGGGCGCGGCCAATGAGCAGTTCTTC	CRAGGAANEQFF
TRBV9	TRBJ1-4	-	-	TGTGCCAGCAGCCCAGACAGTTCTAATGAAAAACTGTTTTTT	CASSPDSSNEKLFF
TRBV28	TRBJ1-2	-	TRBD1	TGTGCCAGCAGCCCGACGGACAGGTGGGCCTATGGCTACACCTTC	CASSPTDRWAYGYTF
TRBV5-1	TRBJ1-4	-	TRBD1	TGCGCCAGCAGCTTGGACCCGGGACAGGGAAATGAAAAACTGTTTTTT	CASSLDPGQGNEKLFF
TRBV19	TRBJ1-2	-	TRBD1	TGTGCCAGTAGTAGGCCCGGACAGGGCGGGTATGGCTACACCTTC	CASSRPGQGGYGYTF
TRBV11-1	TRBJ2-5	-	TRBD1	TGTGCCAGCAGCTGGGGACAGGGGGCAGGGGAGACCCAGTACTTC	CASSWGQGAGETQYF